Below are 19 T cell receptor beta chains sequenced from a single sample in a study of T-cell reconstitution after alpha-beta-depleted transplantation in children. This sample's TCRbeta library carried unique molecular identifier barcodes. In TCRdb, the PCR reads were re-called with MiXCR into one record per CDR3 protein. Among just under 550,000 distinct CDR3 sequences, roughly 18% were seen once, and the ten largest hold about 3.1%. The source was PBMCs from the stem cell graft donor, collected from the stem cell graft. These receptors were taken from a human donor who donated a stem cell graft to a child with acute lymphoblastic leukemia.

This clonotype occurred many times. The CDR3 loop reads CSAYDRVLHNEQFF. The CDR3 DNA reads as TGCAGTGCTTATGACAGGGTGCTTCACAATGAGCAGTTCTTC. The chain employs TRBV20-1 and TRBJ2-1; TRBD1 agrees at 7 bases. There are 14 residues in the CDR3. Trimming at V came to 5 bases and at J to 5 bases, leaving 9 bases not matched to a gene. Germline CDR1 reads DFQATT; CDR2 reads SNEGSKA (reference sequence).

The gene calls are TRBV20-1 and TRBJ2-2; D ambiguous. V was cut by 3 bases and J by 1 base, with 6 bases left in between. The CDR3 contains 13 residues. Germline values: CDR1 DFQATT, CDR2 SNEGSKA (reference sequence). The CDR3: CSASAGNTGELFF. The CDR3 coding sequence is TGCAGTGCTAGTGCAGGGAACACCGGGGAGCTGTTTTTT.

This clonotype was found a few times. The chain employs TRBV12-3 or TRBV12-4 and TRBJ2-2; D may be TRBD1 (5 bases). Trimming stripped 7 bases from V and 6 bases from J, with 12 bases between. This CDR3 spans 13 amino acids. The chain's CDR3 is CASTAGYSGELFF. CDR3 coding DNA: TGTGCCAGCACGGCAGGGTATTCCGGGGAGCTGTTTTTT.

The chain combines TRBV10-3 with TRBJ2-1, with D possibly TRBD2 on 6 matching bases. Trimming took off 4 bases at V and 0 bases at J, with 19 bases between the two ends. CDR1 and CDR2 (germline): ENHRY, SYGVKD. The CDR3 loop spans 18 amino acids. The CDR3 is CAISGGLAGLSSYNEQFF. The CDR3 DNA follows: TGTGCCATCAGTGGCGGGTTGGCGGGATTAAGCTCCTACAATGAGCAGTTCTTC.

The chain carries TRBV3-1 and TRBJ2-1; D is unresolved. The CDR3 contains 13 residues. Germline V gene sequence: CDR1 LGHDT, CDR2 YNNKEL (reference sequence). The germline V and J ends were trimmed by 4 bases and 3 bases, with 7 bases remaining between them. The CDR3, as DNA: TGTGCCAGCAGCCCCCCTTACTACAATGAGCAGTTCTTC. Translated, it gives CASSPPYYNEQFF.

There are a few counts of this clonotype. The V call is TRBV19, the J call TRBJ1-1, with TRBD1 identical over 7 bases. After removal of 10 bases from V and 2 bases from J, the junction contained 7 bases not matched to a gene. Germline V lookup: CDR1 LNHDA, CDR2 SQIVND (reference sequence). The CDR3 consists of 13 residues. The CDR3 nucleotides are TGTGCCATCAGACAGGGATCTAACACTGAAGCTTTCTTT. Its protein is CAIRQGSNTEAFF.

This clonotype was counted only a few times. The CDR3 coding sequence is TGTGCCAGCAGACGTGTATGGACAGGGGACTCCTATGGCTACACCTTC. This translates into CASRRVWTGDSYGYTF. The chain carries TRBV12-3 or TRBV12-4 and TRBJ1-2, with TRBD1 matching over 9 bases. V shed 6 bases, J shed 4 bases, and the junction held 12 bases outside the gene matches. CDR3 length: 16 residues.

This clonotype has just a few counts. V usage is TRBV5-5 and J usage is TRBJ1-2, with 7 positions matching TRBD1. Trimming took 3 bases from V and 8 from J; bases not matched to a gene: 7. From germline, CDR1 is SGHKS and CDR2 YYEKEE (reference sequence). The CDR3 contains 13 residues. The CDR3: CASSYKGQPGYTF. The DNA for the CDR3 is TGTGCCAGCAGCTATAAGGGACAGCCGGGCTACACCTTC.

The chain couples TRBV29-1 to TRBJ1-1; 10 bases fit TRBD1. The CDR3 loop spans 14 amino acids. The germline V gene encodes CDR1 SQVTM and CDR2 ANQGSEA. After removal of 3 bases from V and 6 bases from J, the junction contained 7 bases not matched to a gene. The CDR3 loop reads CSVEGQGKRAEAFF. CDR3 sequence (DNA): TGCAGCGTTGAGGGACAGGGGAAAAGGGCTGAAGCTTTCTTT.

This sequence joins TRBV29-1 and TRBJ2-7; TRBD1 matches 7 bases. CDR3 length equals 12 residues. Looked up from germline, CDR1 is SQVTM and CDR2 is ANQGSEA. The V gene end was trimmed by 4 bases and the J gene end by 3 bases; junction bases not matched to a gene: 3. Written as DNA, the CDR3 is TGCAGCGTTGGGGCAGGGGGCTACGAGCAGTACTTC. This translates into CSVGAGGYEQYF.

The chain joins TRBV19 to TRBJ1-1; perhaps TRBD1 as D (5 bases). Germline V lookup: CDR1 LNHDA, CDR2 SQIVND (reference sequence). V dropped 10 bases and J dropped 6 bases, with 18 bases sitting between them. This CDR3 is 13 amino acids long. The CDR3 bases are TGTGCCACAGCCCCCGGGACCCTCGCTGAAGCTTTCTTT. Protein sequence: CATAPGTLAEAFF. Drawing the rest from reference TRBV19 and TRBJ1-1, the complete variable domain is DGGITQSPKYLFRKEGQNVTLSCEQNLNHDAMYWYRQDPGQGLRLIYYSQIVNDFQKGDIAEGYSVSREKKESFPLTVTSAQKNPTAFYLCATAPGTLAEAFFGQGTRLTVV.

This rearrangement joins TRBV29-1 to TRBJ2-2, with D perhaps TRBD1 (5 bases). The V end lost 4 bases, the J end lost 4 bases, and 7 bases lay between the germline ends. This CDR3 spans 12 amino acids. Germline V CDR1 and CDR2: SQVTM, ANQGSEA. The CDR3 here is CSVAGPTGELFF. The CDR3 DNA reads as TGCAGCGTTGCAGGGCCCACCGGGGAGCTGTTTTTT.

The chain is built from TRBV5-1 and TRBJ1-5; 8 nucleotides match TRBD1. The germline V gene encodes CDR1 SGHRS and CDR2 YFSETQ. Germline trimming cut 4 bases from V and 6 bases from J; bases unmatched to any gene: 12. The CDR3 extends over 16 amino acids. The CDR3 region has the DNA TGCGCCAGCAGCCATTGGACAGGGCGTCGGATTCAGCCCCAGCATTTT. Amino acids: CASSHWTGRRIQPQHF.

This clonotype was counted only a few times. The chain is built from TRBV6-1 and TRBJ2-3; D is uncertain. The CDR3 loop spans 16 amino acids. Germline assignment: CDR1 MNHNS and CDR2 SASEGT. V was cut by 0 bases and J by 0 bases, with 10 bases left in between. This CDR3 reads CASSEAISPSTDTQYF. The CDR3 coding sequence is TGTGCCAGCAGTGAAGCGATTTCCCCCAGCACAGATACGCAGTATTTT.

This clonotype was detected a few times. The J gene is TRBJ2-1, the V gene TRBV5-1; 13 nucleotides align to TRBD2. This CDR3 spans 15 amino acids. J was trimmed by 9 bases and V by 0 bases; bases with no gene match: 3. CDR1 and CDR2 from the germline V gene are SGHRS and YFSETQ. For the CDR3, the DNA is TGCGCCAGCAGCTTGGAACTAGCGGGAGGGGGTGAGCAGTTCTTC. This encodes CASSLELAGGGEQFF.

This CDR3 reads CSASRTSGRLWSNTQYF. CDR3 bases: TGCAGTGCTTCTCGGACTAGCGGGAGATTGTGGAGCAATACGCAGTATTTT. The chain combines TRBV20-1 with TRBJ2-3; 13 bases fit TRBD2. V gave up 5 bases and J gave up 7 bases; unmatched junction bases: 15. CDR3 length: 17 amino acids. Germline CDR1 reads DFQATT; CDR2 reads SNEGSKA (reference sequence).

The genes are TRBV12-3 or TRBV12-4 and TRBJ2-3, with TRBD1 as a possible D gene (6 bases). V lost 5 bases and J 6 bases, leaving 12 bases between the germline ends. This CDR3 comprises 13 residues. The CDR3, as DNA: TGTGCCAGCAGTAACCTACAGGGCGATACGCAGTATTTT. Translated, it gives CASSNLQGDTQYF.

CDR3 sequence reads: CASGGLRNEQFF. The CDR3 nucleotides read TGTGCTAGTGGCGGACTGAGGAATGAGCAGTTCTTC. The chain employs TRBV12-5 and TRBJ2-1, with a possible D match to TRBD2 (5 bases). This CDR3 has 12 residues. CDR1 LGHNT and CDR2 FRNRAP come from the germline V gene. Trimming cost V 6 bases and J 7 bases, with 10 bases left between them.

The table lists this clonotype with a few counts. The chain recombines TRBV19 with TRBJ1-4; 8 bases agree with TRBD1. The germline V gene encodes CDR1 LNHDA and CDR2 SQIVND (reference sequence). The CDR3 length is 16 residues. The V and J ends lost 1 base and 7 bases, in that order; junction bases with no gene match: 8. The CDR3 loop is CASSIVGQGDREKLFF. CDR3 nucleotides: TGTGCCAGTAGTATAGTTGGACAGGGCGACCGTGAAAAACTGTTTTTT. Full variable domain (outside the CDR3, taken from reference TRBV19 and TRBJ1-4): DGGITQSPKYLFRKEGQNVTLSCEQNLNHDAMYWYRQDPGQGLRLIYYSQIVNDFQKGDIAEGYSVSREKKESFPLTVTSAQKNPTAFYLCASSIVGQGDREKLFFGSGTQLSVL.